The clone carrying this T cell receptor beta chain occurred many times. Its antigen is unidentified. The data are from a study of Graves' ophthalmopathy and Graves' hyperthyroidism. General study findings and limits: Blood was where most expanded thyroid clonotypes above 0.001 frequency also turned up.

V was trimmed by 1 base and J by 5 bases, leaving 14 bases between them. The CDR3 sequence is 15 residues long. Amplification from RNA transcripts yielded the TCR beta CDR3 regions. Second-round multiplex PCR came after a first-round RT-PCR that employed HTBI primers. In TCRdb, the multiplex PCR reads were re-called with MiXCR into one record per CDR3 protein. The repertoire holds roughly 400,000 distinct CDR3 sequences, with around 18% as singletons. The TCR was taken from a woman between 18 and 30 years old with Graves' ophthalmopathy. The specimen sequenced was peripheral blood. The chain joins TRBV12-3 or TRBV12-4 to TRBJ1-1, with D unresolved. The CDR3 region has the DNA TGTGCCAGCAGTTTAGGTGCCAGCCTTGGTACTGAAGCTTTCTTT. It encodes CASSLGASLGTEAFF.